This entry lists 28 T cell receptor beta chains sequenced from one sample in a study of T cell changes during pregnancy in multiple sclerosis. TCRdb keeps only in-frame clones here, not all; method: immunoSEQ multiplex PCR. The sample has tens of thousands of clones; 85% to 95% are singletons. The sample here was peripheral blood, taken before pregnancy. All receptors derive from a female donor with multiple sclerosis, enrolled in a pregnancy study.

The rearrangement links TRBV6-5 to TRBJ2-7; 9 nucleotides agree with TRBD1. The germline V gene encodes CDR1 MNHEY and CDR2 SVGAGI. Germline trimming cut 6 bases from V and 1 base from J; bases unmatched to any gene: 7. This CDR3 has 15 amino acids. CDR3 protein: CASRRRDRDSYEQYF. The CDR3, as DNA: TGTGCCAGCAGACGCCGGGACAGGGATTCCTACGAGCAGTACTTC.

In its sample, this clone was seen once. This chain uses TRBV7-2 with TRBJ2-5; 8 nucleotides match TRBD2. Trimming cost V 9 bases and J 3 bases; bases outside gene matches: 3. The CDR3 has 12 amino acids. Per the germline V gene, CDR1 is SGHTA and CDR2 is FQGNSA. CDR3 in DNA: TGTGCCAGTGGTAGCGGGGAAGAGACCCAGTACTTC. It translates to CASGSGEETQYF. The full variable domain, with the rest looked up from reference TRBV7-2 and TRBJ2-5, is GAGVSQSPSNKVTEKGKDVELRCDPISGHTALYWYRQSLGQGLEFLIYFQGNSAPDKSGLPSDRFSAERTGGSVSTLTIQRTQQEDSAVYLCASGSGEETQYFGPGTRLLVL.

CDR3 residues: CASRTQQGASAEAFF. The CDR3 bases are TGTGCCAGCAGGACTCAACAGGGGGCATCCGCTGAAGCTTTCTTT. The rearrangement links TRBV2 to TRBJ1-1; 9 nucleotides line up with TRBD1. CDR1 is SNHLY, CDR2 FYNNEI, per germline. The CDR3 covers 15 residues. The ends lost 6 bases at V and 6 bases at J; junction bases unmatched: 11.

CDR3 loop: CASSVDNSYEQYF. DNA of the CDR3: TGTGCCAGCAGCGTAGACAATTCCTACGAGCAGTACTTC. The chain employs TRBV5-6 and TRBJ2-7; D not certain. Trimming took off 4 bases at V and 1 base at J, with 9 bases between the two ends. The CDR3 extends over 13 amino acids. Germline CDR1 is SGHDT and CDR2 is YYEEEE. Full variable domain (outside the CDR3, taken from reference TRBV5-6 and TRBJ2-7): DAGVTQSPTHLIKTRGQQVTLRCSPKSGHDTVSWYQQALGQGPQFIFQYYEEEERQRGNFPDRFSGHQFPNYSSELNVNALLLGDSALYLCASSVDNSYEQYFGPGTRLTVT.

The rearrangement joins TRBV7-2 to TRBJ2-6, with 7 bases lining up with TRBD1. The CDR3 sequence is 16 residues long. Trimming took 6 bases from V and 0 from J; bases not matched to a gene: 5. The germline CDR1 and CDR2 sequences are SGHTA and FQGNSA. CDR3 nucleotide sequence: TGTGCCAGCAGACCGACAGGGAGCTCTGGGGCCAACGTCCTGACTTTC. Translation: CASRPTGSSGANVLTF.

V gene TRBV9 combines with J gene TRBJ2-3, with 11 nucleotides matching TRBD2. Per germline, CDR1 SGDLS and CDR2 YYNGEE. The V and J ends lost 4 bases and 2 bases, in that order; junction bases with no gene match: 9. This CDR3 has 17 amino acids. DNA for the CDR3: TGTGCCAGCAGCATCAAAGGGACTAGCGGTTACACAGATACGCAGTATTTT. Translation gives CASSIKGTSGYTDTQYF. Together with reference TRBV9 and TRBJ2-3, the CDR3 gives the full variable domain: DSGVTQTPKHLITATGQRVTLRCSPRSGDLSVYWYQQSLDQGLQFLIQYYNGEERAKGNILERFSAQQFPDLHSELNLSSLELGDSALYFCASSIKGTSGYTDTQYFGPGTRLTVL.

The chain joins TRBV5-1 to TRBJ2-5; 13 nucleotides align to TRBD2. Trimming at V came to 4 bases and at J to 2 bases, leaving 2 bases not matched to a gene. This CDR3 is 15 amino acids long. The germline V gene has CDR1 SGHRS and CDR2 YFSETQ. The CDR3 sequence is CASSGTSGIQETQYF. The CDR3 region has the DNA TGCGCCAGCAGCGGGACTAGCGGGATACAAGAGACCCAGTACTTC.

The chain couples TRBV20-1 to TRBJ2-7; a weak D match, TRBD1 (6 bases). With 5 bases removed from V and 7 bases from J, the gap between germline ends came to 12 bases. CDR1 and CDR2 (germline): DFQATT, SNEGSKA (reference sequence). CDR3 length: 11 residues. CDR3 DNA sequence: TGCAGTGCTTCTACTACAGGGGAGCAGTACTTC. Translated: CSASTTGEQYF.

The chain joins TRBV28 to TRBJ2-1; 8 bases line up with TRBD2. Germline-derived CDR1 and CDR2 are MDHEN and SYDVKM. V shed 6 bases and J 3 bases; nucleotides not matched to a gene: 7. This CDR3 has 15 amino acids. CDR3 amino acids: CASRRAGEGYNEQFF. The CDR3 DNA sequence: TGTGCCAGCAGGCGAGCGGGAGAAGGCTACAATGAGCAGTTCTTC.

The rearrangement uses TRBV5-5 and TRBJ2-2; 8 bases match TRBD1. This CDR3 region has 15 residues. The junction had 5 bases not matched to a gene; V was cut back by 1 base and J by 6 bases. Germline V lookup: CDR1 SGHKS, CDR2 YYEKEE (reference sequence). In DNA form, the CDR3 reads TGTGCCAGCAGCTTGCAGGGGGCGGGATCCGGGGAGCTGTTTTTT. This gives the protein CASSLQGAGSGELFF. Supplemented by reference TRBV5-5 and TRBJ2-2, the full variable domain reads DAGVTQSPTHLIKTRGQQVTLRCSPISGHKSVSWYQQVLGQGPQFIFQYYEKEERGRGNFPDRFSARQFPNYSSELNVNALLLGDSALYLCASSLQGAGSGELFFGEGSRLTVL.

The rearrangement joins TRBV2 to TRBJ2-3, with 11 bases matching TRBD2. The V gene end was trimmed by 7 bases and the J gene end by 1 base; junction bases not matched to a gene: 4. The CDR3 sequence is 15 residues long. From germline, CDR1 is SNHLY and CDR2 FYNNEI. The chain's CDR3 is CASTVLAGGTDTQYF. CDR3 nucleotide sequence: TGTGCCAGCACCGTACTAGCGGGAGGCACAGATACGCAGTATTTT.

V gene TRBV5-5 combines with J gene TRBJ2-3; 7 bases agree with TRBD2. V shed 2 bases and J 1 base; nucleotides not matched to a gene: 13. From germline, CDR1 is SGHKS and CDR2 YYEKEE (reference sequence). This CDR3 comprises 18 residues. CDR3 sequence: CASSLTARASGRTDTQYF. CDR3 nucleotides: TGTGCCAGCAGCTTAACCGCCCGAGCTAGCGGACGCACAGATACGCAGTATTTT.

This chain uses TRBV7-2 with TRBJ2-1, with D perhaps matching TRBD2 (5 bases). Per germline, CDR1 SGHTA and CDR2 FQGNSA. V shed 4 bases and J shed 6 bases, with 16 bases lying between them. This CDR3 is 15 amino acids long. CDR3 nucleotide sequence: TGTGCCAGCAGCTCGGGATCTTATTATGTCAATGAGCAGTTCTTC. Amino acids: CASSSGSYYVNEQFF.

This chain links TRBV7-6 with TRBJ2-2; weak D call: TRBD1 (7 bases). From germline, CDR1 is SGHVS and CDR2 FNYEAQ. The V end lost 4 bases, the J end lost 7 bases, and 16 bases lay between the germline ends. The CDR3 covers 15 residues. The CDR3 DNA follows: TGTGCCAGCAGCTACTACAGGGGCGGGGACGGGGAGCTGTTTTTT. Protein sequence: CASSYYRGGDGELFF.

This clone occurred a few times. The rearrangement joins TRBV4-1 to TRBJ1-2; D remains ambiguous. The CDR3 covers 13 residues. Looked up from germline, CDR1 is MGHRA and CDR2 is YSYEKL. The germline V and J ends were trimmed by 3 bases and 5 bases, with 10 bases remaining between them. CDR3 sequence reads: CASSHPKPYGYTF. The CDR3 coding sequence is TGCGCCAGCAGCCATCCGAAGCCGTATGGCTACACCTTC.

V and J are TRBV30 and TRBJ2-1; no definite D call. The CDR3 loop spans 14 amino acids. The V gene lost 3 bases and the J gene lost 10 bases, with 19 bases spanning the gap. The germline CDR1 and CDR2 sequences are GTSNPN and SVGIG (reference sequence). The DNA of the CDR3 is TGTGCCTGGAGAGCGAGAGGCCGGTCCGGCGAGCAGTTCTTC. This codes for CAWRARGRSGEQFF. Supplemented by reference TRBV30 and TRBJ2-1, the full variable domain reads SQTIHQWPATLVQPVGSPLSLECTVEGTSNPNLYWYRQAAGRGLQLLFYSVGIGQISSEVPQNLSASRPQDRQFILSSKKLLLSDSGFYLCAWRARGRSGEQFFGPGTRLTVL.

The J gene is TRBJ2-7, the V gene TRBV4-2; 9 bases align to TRBD2. The CDR3 contains 18 residues. V lost 4 bases to trimming and J lost 0 bases; unmatched junction nucleotides: 13. CDR1 is LGHNA and CDR2 is YNFKEQ in the germline V gene. The CDR3 DNA reads TGTGCCAGCAGCCCCCCTGGGCGGGAGGGCCAGCACTCCTACGAGCAGTACTTC. Translating it yields CASSPPGREGQHSYEQYF.

This clone has just one count. J is TRBJ2-5 and V is TRBV13; 9 bases fit TRBD2. The CDR3 spans 16 residues. The germline gives CDR1 PRHDT, CDR2 FYEKMQ (reference sequence). V lost 3 bases and J lost 5; bases outside the gene matches: 10. The CDR3 spells CASSFRRVAGDETQYF. Here the CDR3 DNA reads TGTGCCAGCAGCTTCCGCCGCGTAGCGGGAGATGAGACCCAGTACTTC. The whole variable domain, filled in from reference TRBV13 and TRBJ2-5, reads AAGVIQSPRHLIKEKRETATLKCYPIPRHDTVYWYQQGPGQDPQFLISFYEKMQSDKGSIPDRFSAQQFSDYHSELNMSSLELGDSALYFCASSFRRVAGDETQYFGPGTRLLVL.

The rearrangement links TRBV6-4 to TRBJ1-4, with a weak D call TRBD1 (5 bases). CDR3 length: 15 residues. Per germline, CDR1 MRHNA and CDR2 SNTAGT. Trimming took 5 bases from V and 8 from J, leaving 18 bases between them. The CDR3 nucleotides read TGTGCCAGCAGTCCTAACCAGGGAGGAGGCGAAAAACTGTTTTTT. As protein: CASSPNQGGGEKLFF.

The V call is TRBV4-1, the J call TRBJ2-1; TRBD1 might be the D (6 bases). With 4 bases removed from V and 12 bases from J, the gap between germline ends came to 22 bases. This CDR3 is built from 15 residues. Germline CDR1 reads MGHRA; CDR2 reads YSYEKL. The CDR3 loop is CASSPGKGVAQGQFF. The CDR3 coding sequence is TGCGCCAGCAGCCCCGGGAAGGGGGTGGCACAGGGGCAGTTCTTC.

The V and J genes are TRBV19 and TRBJ1-3; 12 bases line up with TRBD1. With 4 bases clipped from V and 2 bases from J, the junction kept 6 bases outside the gene matches. The germline gives CDR1 LNHDA, CDR2 SQIVND (reference sequence). The CDR3 sequence is 17 residues long. In nucleotides, the CDR3 is TGTGCCAGTAGTACCGGGACAGGGGGCGCGACTGGAAACACCATATATTTT. It translates to CASSTGTGGATGNTIYF.

The chain carries TRBV28 and TRBJ2-7; D is undetermined. Trimming removed 5 bases at V and 7 bases at J, with 12 bases between. CDR1 and CDR2 (germline): MDHEN, SYDVKM. The length of the CDR3 is 12 residues. CDR3 amino acids: CASSPLTSEQYF. CDR3 nucleotide sequence: TGTGCCAGCAGTCCCCTTACTTCGGAGCAGTACTTC.

This chain links TRBV2 with TRBJ2-3; 7 bases line up with TRBD2. This CDR3 is built from 14 residues. In germline, CDR1 is SNHLY, CDR2 FYNNEI. With 1 base clipped from V and 3 bases from J, the junction kept 1 base outside the gene matches. The CDR3 is CASSEGLATDTQYF. The CDR3 DNA follows: TGTGCCAGCAGTGAAGGACTAGCAACAGATACGCAGTATTTT.

The J gene is TRBJ1-5, the V gene TRBV21-1; the D call of TRBD1 is as the table states it, not checked on the DNA. TRBV21-1 constitutes a pseudogene. The CDR3 is made up of 18 amino acids. The CDR3 region has the DNA TGTGCCAGCAGCAAAGTTGGCAACAGGGGTTTCTTCAATCAGCCCCAGCATTTT. Amino acid sequence: CASSKVGNRGFFNQPQHF.

The chain recombines TRBV11-2 with TRBJ2-2; D may be TRBD2 (5 bases). Trimming stripped 1 base from V and 0 bases from J, with 9 bases between. This CDR3 has 16 amino acids. The V gene's germline CDR1 is SGHAT and CDR2 FQNNGV. The CDR3 reads CASSLVSRANTGELFF. The CDR3 DNA reads as TGTGCCAGCAGCTTAGTATCGAGGGCGAACACCGGGGAGCTGTTTTTT.

The chain joins TRBV19 to TRBJ2-7; 7 bases align to TRBD2. In germline, CDR1 is LNHDA, CDR2 SQIVND (reference sequence). V was clipped by 5 bases and J by 0 bases; unmatched bases: 7. There are 15 residues in the CDR3. CDR3 region: CASSRTSLDSYEQYF. CDR3 nucleotides: TGTGCCAGTAGTCGGACTAGTTTAGACTCCTACGAGCAGTACTTC.

The rearrangement links TRBV6-4 to TRBJ2-2, with 7 bases aligning to TRBD1. This CDR3 spans 16 amino acids. V lost 6 bases and J lost 3; bases outside the gene matches: 10. Germline V gene sequence: CDR1 MRHNA, CDR2 SNTAGT. The CDR3 here is CASREGFTGDTGELFF. The CDR3 region has the DNA TGTGCCAGCAGAGAGGGGTTTACAGGGGACACCGGGGAGCTGTTTTTT.

This clone was picked up one time. The chain recombines TRBV7-2 with TRBJ2-3, with D unresolved. CDR1 and CDR2 (germline): SGHTA, FQGNSA. The germline V and J ends were trimmed by 1 base and 0 bases, with 8 bases remaining between them. The CDR3 sequence is 15 residues long. The CDR3, as DNA: TGTGCCAGCAGCTTAGTTCAGATTAGCACAGATACGCAGTATTTT. Encoded protein: CASSLVQISTDTQYF.